This entry lists 27 T cell receptor beta chains sequenced from one sample in a study of blood T cell repertoires in COVID-19. Measured with immunoSEQ multiplex PCR; TCRdb has only the in-frame clones, and not every one. The sample includes around 230,000 clones, about 86% of them seen just once. The sequencing input was peripheral blood. The source of these receptors is a woman of 80 years or more with acute or convalescent COVID-19.

This sequence joins TRBV28 and TRBJ2-7; TRBD1 matches at 7 bases. J was trimmed by 9 bases and V by 8 bases; bases with no gene match: 13. The CDR3 totals 13 residues. CDR1 is MDHEN and CDR2 is SYDVKM in the germline V gene. The CDR3 region is CASSGQASLRQYF. DNA of the CDR3: TGTGCCAGCTCAGGACAGGCCTCCCTACGGCAGTACTTC.

A single count supports this clone. The chain has TRBV4-1 and TRBJ1-2, with D tentatively TRBD1 (5 bases). Trimming stripped 4 bases from V and 3 bases from J, with 12 bases between. The germline gives CDR1 MGHRA, CDR2 YSYEKL. The CDR3 loop spans 14 amino acids. The CDR3, as DNA: TGCGCCAGCAGCCGGGGAGCGGGGGACTATGGCTACACCTTC. It specifies CASSRGAGDYGYTF.

V gene TRBV5-1 combines with J gene TRBJ1-1; 7 nucleotides line up with TRBD1. Germline CDR1 reads SGHRS; CDR2 reads YFSETQ. With V trimmed by 4 bases and J by 1 base, 7 bases remained unmatched. The CDR3 covers 15 residues. The CDR3 DNA sequence: TGCGCCAGCAGCCTGACAGGGTACCCGAACACTGAAGCTTTCTTT. It encodes CASSLTGYPNTEAFF.

The rearrangement links TRBV6-5 to TRBJ1-1; D not certain. Germline values: CDR1 MNHEY, CDR2 SVGAGI. Between the trimmed V and J ends, which lost 7 bases and 4 bases, there was a span of 13 bases. CDR3 length: 13 amino acids. The CDR3 sequence is CASIAPAGTEAFF. CDR3 DNA: TGTGCCAGCATTGCCCCAGCGGGCACTGAAGCTTTCTTT.

The V and J genes are TRBV9 and TRBJ2-1, with 8 nucleotides matching TRBD1. V lost 1 base and J lost 4; bases outside the gene matches: 4. Looked up from germline, CDR1 is SGDLS and CDR2 is YYNGEE. The CDR3 length is 15 residues. CDR3 bases: TGTGCCAGCAGCGTAATGGGGACAGGATACAATGAGCAGTTCTTC. Translation gives CASSVMGTGYNEQFF.

The chain couples TRBV3-1 (or the pseudogene TRBV3-2) to TRBJ1-6; a possible D gene is TRBD1 (6 bases). This CDR3 has 15 residues. V was clipped by 6 bases and J by 4 bases, with 13 bases between them. CDR1 and CDR2 from the germline V gene are LGHDT and YNNKEL (reference sequence). The CDR3 region has the DNA TGTGCCAGCAGTACAGGGTTAGGATATAATTCACCCCTCCACTTT. The encoded protein is CASSTGLGYNSPLHF.

J is TRBJ1-1 and V is TRBV5-1, with D possibly being TRBD1 (6 bases). Trimming took off 4 bases at V and 4 bases at J, with 23 bases between the two ends. The CDR3 extends over 17 amino acids. Germline V gives CDR1 SGHRS, CDR2 YFSETQ. CDR3 amino acids: CASSPRQARGLSTEAFF. The DNA of the CDR3 is TGCGCCAGCAGCCCCAGACAGGCAAGGGGATTGAGCACTGAAGCTTTCTTT.

This sequence joins TRBV2 and TRBJ2-3, with D perhaps TRBD2 (6 bases). V lost 10 bases, J lost 4 bases, and 15 bases lay in between. CDR3 length: 13 residues. Germline V gene lookup returns CDR1 SNHLY and CDR2 FYNNEI. In DNA, the CDR3 is TGTGCCATGACGGAGGGTGGGTCAGATACGCAGTATTTT. Translation: CAMTEGGSDTQYF.

The V and J genes are TRBV30 and TRBJ1-6; the D is unclear. Per germline, CDR1 GTSNPN and CDR2 SVGIG (reference sequence). This CDR3 is 12 amino acids long. The V and J ends lost 3 bases and 6 bases respectively, with 6 bases between them. The CDR3 reads CAWRGRNSPLHF. CDR3 nucleotides: TGTGCCTGGAGGGGCCGTAATTCACCCCTCCACTTT.

The chain carries TRBV29-1 and TRBJ1-2; 8 nucleotides line up with TRBD1. The CDR3 loop spans 13 amino acids. Germline V lookup: CDR1 SQVTM, CDR2 ANQGSEA. Unmatched junction bases numbered 7, after V lost 6 bases and J lost 4 bases. Written as DNA, the CDR3 is TGCAGCGTGGATCCCGGGACAGGCTATGGCTACACCTTC. Amino acids: CSVDPGTGYGYTF.

The V and J genes are TRBV5-4 and TRBJ2-1; TRBD1 aligns across 8 bases. The CDR3 is made up of 15 amino acids. After removal of 4 bases from V and 3 bases from J, the junction contained 6 bases not matched to a gene. CDR1 is SGHNT and CDR2 is YYREEE in the germline V gene (reference sequence). CDR3 bases: TGTGCCAGCAGCGATGGACAGGGAATCTACAATGAGCAGTTCTTC. As protein: CASSDGQGIYNEQFF.

The chain recombines TRBV30 with TRBJ1-6; maybe TRBD1 (6 bases). The CDR3 is 15 residues long. V was trimmed by 4 bases and J by 5 bases, leaving 15 bases between them. Looked up from germline, CDR1 is GTSNPN and CDR2 is SVGIG (reference sequence). CDR3 protein: CAWNSGTKDNSPLHF. Written as DNA, the CDR3 is TGTGCCTGGAACTCCGGGACAAAGGATAATTCACCCCTCCACTTT.

The rearrangement uses TRBV7-9 and TRBJ1-4; 9 nucleotides agree with TRBD1. The CDR3 consists of 15 residues. The V gene end was trimmed by 5 bases and the J gene end by 8 bases; junction bases not matched to a gene: 9. CDR1 is SEHNR, CDR2 FQNEAQ, per germline (reference sequence). CDR3 in DNA: TGTGCCAGCAGCCCGGACAGGGGAGGATACGAAAAACTGTTTTTT. It translates to CASSPDRGGYEKLFF.

The rearrangement uses TRBV15 and TRBJ1-2; tentatively, D is TRBD1 (5 bases). V gave up 0 bases and J gave up 8 bases, with 13 bases separating them. CDR1 is LNHNV, CDR2 YYDKDF, per germline (reference sequence). The CDR3 is 14 amino acids. The CDR3 is CATSRDRAGWGYTF. In DNA form, the CDR3 reads TGTGCCACCAGCAGAGATCGGGCAGGGTGGGGCTACACCTTC.

This sequence joins TRBV6-1 and TRBJ2-4, with D possibly TRBD1 on 6 matching bases. Trimming shortened V by 2 bases and J by 0 bases, and 14 bases separated the two germline ends. The length of the CDR3 is 17 residues. Germline V lookup: CDR1 MNHNS, CDR2 SASEGT. This CDR3 is CASSEKGGHLAKNIQYF. The CDR3 DNA sequence: TGTGCCAGCAGTGAAAAAGGGGGACATCTAGCCAAAAACATTCAGTACTTC.

This clone was observed a few times. The chain uses TRBV18 and TRBJ2-5, with 8 bases identical to TRBD1. The CDR3 length is 15 residues. V gave up 3 bases and J gave up 4 bases; unmatched junction bases: 7. Germline CDR1 is KGHSH and CDR2 is LQKENI. DNA for the CDR3: TGTGCCAGCTCACCTAAGGACAGGGTCTCAGAGACCCAGTACTTC. It encodes CASSPKDRVSETQYF.

The rearrangement links TRBV27 to TRBJ1-2, with a weak D call TRBD1 (5 bases). This CDR3 is built from 13 residues. V was clipped by 5 bases and J by 7 bases, with 14 bases between them. Germline CDR1 reads MNHEY; CDR2 reads SMNVEV (reference sequence). This CDR3 reads CASSPFGARGYTF. DNA of the CDR3: TGTGCCAGCAGTCCGTTTGGGGCGCGTGGCTACACCTTC.

The J gene is TRBJ2-2, the V gene TRBV4-1; no firm D call. CDR1 is MGHRA, CDR2 YSYEKL, per germline. The CDR3 is 15 residues long. Between the trimmed V and J ends, which lost 0 bases and 2 bases, there was a span of 7 bases. CDR3 residues: CASSQDPVNTGELFF. In DNA, the CDR3 is TGCGCCAGCAGCCAAGATCCGGTTAACACCGGGGAGCTGTTTTTT.

CDR3 in amino acids: CASSAGGVLNKETQYF. CDR3 coding DNA: TGTGCCAGCTCAGCAGGAGGGGTCCTGAATAAAGAGACCCAGTACTTC. The chain employs TRBV18 and TRBJ2-5; D perhaps matches TRBD2 (6 bases). This CDR3 has 16 amino acids. Between the trimmed V and J ends, which lost 5 bases and 3 bases, there was a span of 19 bases. Germline V gene data show CDR1 as KGHSH and CDR2 as LQKENI.

The CDR3 sequence is CASRARGQKAYGYTF. For the CDR3, the DNA is TGTGCCAGCAGGGCCAGAGGACAGAAGGCTTATGGCTACACCTTC. The chain uses TRBV28 and TRBJ1-2, with D possibly matching TRBD1 (6 bases). Looked up from germline, CDR1 is MDHEN and CDR2 is SYDVKM. The CDR3 totals 15 residues. Deletions cut 6 bases from V and 5 bases from J, with 19 bases between.

The J gene is TRBJ1-6, the V gene TRBV5-1; 10 bases are shared with TRBD1. This CDR3 contains 16 residues. Looked up from germline, CDR1 is SGHRS and CDR2 is YFSETQ. The trim removed 4 bases at V and 11 bases at J, leaving 12 bases unmatched. The CDR3 nucleotides are TGCGCCAGCAGCCCCGGGACAGGGGAAGTTTCGCCACCCCTCCACTTT. Its translation is CASSPGTGEVSPPLHF.

The V call is TRBV7-9, the J call TRBJ2-7, with TRBD2 matching 8 bases. Germline V gene sequence: CDR1 SEHNR, CDR2 FQNEAQ (reference sequence). The CDR3 contains 14 residues. After removal of 7 bases from V and 5 bases from J, the junction contained 10 bases not matched to a gene. CDR3 coding DNA: TGTGCCAGCACCACTTACTCGGGGGGGGACGAGCAGTACTTC. Protein: CASTTYSGGDEQYF.

The V call is TRBV29-1, the J call TRBJ2-6; 8 bases line up with TRBD1. With 3 bases clipped from V and 4 bases from J, the junction kept 5 bases outside the gene matches. The CDR3 runs to 15 residues. Germline CDR1 SQVTM, CDR2 ANQGSEA. The CDR3 here is CSVERTGNGANVLTF. In DNA form, the CDR3 reads TGCAGCGTTGAGCGGACAGGGAACGGGGCCAACGTCCTGACTTTC.

The rearrangement uses TRBV3-1 (or the pseudogene TRBV3-2) and TRBJ2-7, with D uncertain. This CDR3 has 12 amino acids. V was trimmed by 4 bases and J by 1 base, leaving 5 bases between them. Germline V gene data show CDR1 as LGHDT and CDR2 as YNNKEL (reference sequence). CDR3 amino acids: CASSLGSYEQYF. CDR3 coding DNA: TGTGCCAGCAGCCTCGGGTCCTACGAGCAGTACTTC.

The chain combines TRBV27 with TRBJ2-3, with TRBD2 matching 10 bases. The V segment lost 6 bases and the J segment 2 bases; nucleotides outside the gene matches: 5. CDR1 and CDR2 from the germline V gene are MNHEY and SMNVEV (reference sequence). The CDR3 runs 15 residues. The CDR3 is CASRERGGFTDTQYF. DNA for the CDR3: TGTGCCAGCAGAGAGCGGGGGGGGTTCACAGATACGCAGTATTTT.

This chain connects TRBV7-9 to TRBJ2-2; D is perhaps TRBD2 (7 bases). With 5 bases removed from V and 1 base from J, the gap between germline ends came to 11 bases. Germline assignment: CDR1 SEHNR and CDR2 FQNEAQ (reference sequence). This CDR3 spans 15 amino acids. As DNA, the CDR3 is TGTGCCAGCAGCCAGGGGAGGGGGAACACCGGGGAGCTGTTTTTT. Amino acid sequence: CASSQGRGNTGELFF. Full variable domain (rest looked up from reference TRBV7-9 and TRBJ2-2): DTGVSQNPRHKITKRGQNVTFRCDPISEHNRLYWYRQTLGQGPEFLTYFQNEAQLEKSRLLSDRFSAERPKGSFSTLEIQRTEQGDSAMYLCASSQGRGNTGELFFGEGSRLTVL.

A note on this clone: An end of the junction differs from the germline gene, which may be a read error. This sequence joins TRBV7-7 and TRBJ2-2, with 9 bases aligning to TRBD2. The CDR3 totals 15 residues. Germline V gene sequence: CDR1 SSHAT, CDR2 FNYEAQ (reference sequence). CDR3: CASSPTAGGTGELFF. The CDR3 region has the DNA TGTGCTAGCAGCCCTACGGCGGGGGGGACCGGGGAGCTGTTTTTT.